Listed here are 17 T cell receptor beta chains from one sample, sequenced in a study of T cells in Graves' hyperthyroidism and ophthalmopathy. The TCR beta CDR3 regions underwent amplification using RNA transcripts as the source. Initially, a first-round RT-PCR of the TCR CDR3 employed the HTBI primer set. TCRdb reprocessed the multiplex PCR reads via MiXCR and lists one record per CDR3 protein. The repertoire holds hundreds of thousands of distinct CDR3 sequences, with 15% to 20% as singletons. The sample comprised blood. These receptor sequences come from a woman younger than 35 with Graves' hyperthyroidism.

This clonotype was found many times. The rearrangement joins TRBV6-1 to TRBJ2-2; D assignment may be TRBD1 or TRBD2 (5 bases each). V was pared by 8 bases and J by 6 bases, with 13 bases between. CDR3 size: 13 residues. The germline V gene encodes CDR1 MNHNS and CDR2 SASEGT. In DNA, the CDR3 is TGTGCCAGCGGTGTGTCGGGGCCCGGGGAGCTGTTTTTT. Protein: CASGVSGPGELFF.

This clonotype was detected ten times or more. The V call is TRBV11-2, the J call TRBJ2-7; D ambiguous. The germline V gene has CDR1 SGHAT and CDR2 FQNNGV. This CDR3 has 13 residues. V shed 0 bases and J shed 4 bases, with 7 bases lying between them. CDR3 bases: TGTGCCAGCAGCTTAGAGTACGGGTACGAGCAGTACTTC. Encoded protein: CASSLEYGYEQYF.

In this sample, this clonotype turned up many times. V is TRBV30 and J is TRBJ1-2, with a possible D match to TRBD1 (5 bases). V was trimmed by 0 bases and J by 8 bases, leaving 10 bases between them. The V gene's germline CDR1 is GTSNPN and CDR2 SVGIG (reference sequence). The CDR3 length is 12 residues. CDR3 DNA: TGTGCCTGGAGTGTAAGGGGCCGCGGCTACACCTTC. Protein: CAWSVRGRGYTF. The whole variable domain, filled in from reference TRBV30 and TRBJ1-2, reads SQTIHQWPATLVQPVGSPLSLECTVEGTSNPNLYWYRQAAGRGLQLLFYSVGIGQISSEVPQNLSASRPQDRQFILSSKKLLLSDSGFYLCAWSVRGRGYTFGSGTRLTVV.

The chain uses TRBV19 and TRBJ1-2, with no clear D. The CDR3 contains 11 residues. From germline, CDR1 is LNHDA and CDR2 SQIVND (reference sequence). The CDR3 DNA reads as TGTGAGCCGACGGTTCCTTATGGCTACACCTTC. It is translated as CEPTVPYGYTF.

This clonotype was observed many times. The CDR3 reads CASSLARQGVRNQPQHF. The CDR3 region has the DNA TGTGCCAGCAGCTTAGCGCGACAGGGGGTAAGGAATCAGCCCCAGCATTTT. The rearrangement links TRBV7-8 to TRBJ1-5, with TRBD1 matching over 9 bases. Trimming at V came to 0 bases and at J to 4 bases, leaving 7 bases not matched to a gene. There are 17 residues in the CDR3. The V gene's germline CDR1 is SGHVS and CDR2 FQNEAQ.

This clonotype was recorded many times. As DNA, the CDR3 is TGCGCCAGCAGCAAGGGACCGTACTTCACCGGGGAGCTGTTTTTT. Amino acids: CASSKGPYFTGELFF. The rearrangement joins TRBV4-1 to TRBJ2-2, with D tentatively TRBD1 or TRBD2 (5 bases each). V was shortened by 5 bases and J by 4 bases, with 14 bases between the two germline ends. The CDR3 is 15 amino acids. Germline CDR1 MGHRA, CDR2 YSYEKL.

The CDR3 is CATSKRDNSYEQYF. The CDR3 DNA reads as TGTGCCACCTCGAAACGGGACAACTCCTACGAGCAGTACTTC. This sequence joins TRBV6-1 and TRBJ2-7; D possibly corresponds to TRBD1 (6 bases). The CDR3 runs to 14 residues. Germline values: CDR1 MNHNS, CDR2 SASEGT. V lost 10 bases and J 0 bases, leaving 16 bases between the germline ends.

This clonotype has ten or more counts. The chain couples TRBV6-1 to TRBJ1-1, with no clear D. The ends were cut back, 3 bases at V and 0 bases at J, with 5 bases in the middle. This CDR3 has 13 residues. In germline, CDR1 is MNHNS, CDR2 SASEGT. The CDR3 bases are TGTGCCAGCAGTGAGGCTATGAACACTGAAGCTTTCTTT. Translation gives CASSEAMNTEAFF.

This clonotype was seen at least ten times. The chain has TRBV11-2 and TRBJ1-2; possibly TRBD1 for D (5 bases). The germline gives CDR1 SGHAT, CDR2 FQNNGV. The ends were cut back, 4 bases at V and 6 bases at J, with 21 bases in the middle. The CDR3 contains 16 residues. In DNA, the CDR3 is TGTGCCAGCAGCTCGCACCAGGGACGTTACCCTCATGGCTACACCTTC. Translated, it gives CASSSHQGRYPHGYTF.

The rearrangement uses TRBV11-2 and TRBJ1-2; D ambiguous. V was pared by 0 bases and J by 4 bases, with 15 bases between. Looked up from germline, CDR1 is SGHAT and CDR2 is FQNNGV. The CDR3 contains 16 residues. The CDR3 is CASSLESRRLFYGYTF. The CDR3 DNA sequence: TGTGCCAGCAGCTTAGAATCTCGCCGCTTGTTCTATGGCTACACCTTC.

On this clonotype itself: Given a much more abundant clone one base away, this may be a read error. The V and J genes are TRBV27 and TRBJ2-5; D gene ambiguous. Trimming took off 4 bases at V and 9 bases at J, with 15 bases between the two ends. From germline, CDR1 is MNHEY and CDR2 SMNVEV (reference sequence). The CDR3 runs to 13 residues. CDR3 nucleotide sequence: TGTGCCAGCAGTTCCCTGTCCGACGGGTCCCAGTACTTC. As protein: CASSSLSDGSQYF.

There are many counts of this clonotype. The chain couples TRBV11-2 to TRBJ2-7; perhaps D is TRBD1 or TRBD2 (5 bases each). The CDR3 covers 15 residues. Germline loops: CDR1 SGHAT, CDR2 FQNNGV. The V and J ends lost 5 bases and 6 bases respectively, with 20 bases between them. CDR3 bases: TGTGCCAGCAGCCAAGGAGTGGGACCCCTTTTCGAGCAGTACTTC. As protein: CASSQGVGPLFEQYF.

The chain carries TRBV25-1 and TRBJ2-5; 13 bases match TRBD2. V was pared by 6 bases and J by 5 bases, with 6 bases of the junction left unmatched. Germline V gene data show CDR1 as MGHDK and CDR2 as SYGVNS. The CDR3 runs 15 residues. The CDR3 protein is CASRLTSGGAETQYF. CDR3 DNA sequence: TGTGCCAGCAGGTTAACTAGCGGGGGGGCGGAGACCCAGTACTTC.

This clonotype appeared many times. The chain uses TRBV6-5 and TRBJ2-2; 7 bases align to TRBD2. The ends lost 8 bases at V and 4 bases at J; junction bases unmatched: 10. The germline CDR1 and CDR2 sequences are MNHEY and SVGAGI. CDR3 length: 15 amino acids. The CDR3, as DNA: TGTGCCAGCCCGAGACTAGCCGGAGTCACCGGGGAGCTGTTTTTT. This gives the protein CASPRLAGVTGELFF.

The V and J genes are TRBV5-1 and TRBJ2-3, with D possibly being TRBD1 (5 bases). Germline-derived CDR1 and CDR2 are SGHRS and YFSETQ. The CDR3 length is 16 residues. V lost 2 bases and J 4 bases, leaving 17 bases between the germline ends. The CDR3 nucleotides read TGCGCCAGCAGCTTCGCGACAGATACATTCCCAGATACGCAGTATTTT. Protein product: CASSFATDTFPDTQYF. Drawing the rest from reference TRBV5-1 and TRBJ2-3, the complete variable domain is KAGVTQTPRYLIKTRGQQVTLSCSPISGHRSVSWYQQTPGQGLQFLFEYFSETQRNKGNFPGRFSGRQFSNSRSEMNVSTLELGDSALYLCASSFATDTFPDTQYFGPGTRLTVL.

In this sample, this clonotype turned up a few times. This chain joins TRBV29-1 and TRBJ1-1, with TRBD1 as a possible D gene (6 bases). CDR3 length equals 16 residues. CDR1 and CDR2 (germline): SQVTM, ANQGSEA. Trimming removed 0 bases from V and 1 base from J, with 15 bases in between. The CDR3, as DNA: TGCAGCGTTGAAGATCTTAGGGGGAACGGGAACACTGAAGCTTTCTTT. Protein: CSVEDLRGNGNTEAFF. Full variable domain (outside the CDR3, taken from reference TRBV29-1 and TRBJ1-1): SAVISQKPSRDICQRGTSLTIQCQVDSQVTMMFWYRQQPGQSLTLIATANQGSEATYESGFVIDKFPISRPNLTFSTLTVSNMSPEDSSIYLCSVEDLRGNGNTEAFFGQGTRLTVV.

This clonotype was counted ten times or more. V usage is TRBV6-5 and J usage is TRBJ2-7; no clear D gene. CDR3 length: 14 residues. From germline, CDR1 is MNHEY and CDR2 SVGAGI. V was trimmed by 2 bases and J by 2 bases, leaving 10 bases between them. CDR3 coding DNA: TGTGCCAGCAGTTACAATGGCGGAACCTACGAGCAGTACTTC. Amino acids: CASSYNGGTYEQYF.